The 20 T cell receptor beta chains below were found in one sample sequenced in a study of HIV-infected patients and healthy controls (dated by TCRdb to the mid-2010s). Whole blood was used without fractionating the cells, so the repertoire represented all peripheral T cells without sorting. Library construction relied on 5' RACE. Sequenced on an Illumina MiSeq. Roughly 510 ng RNA was reverse transcribed with SuperScript III using primers against the alpha and beta constant regions. Separate alpha and beta chain libraries were made by chain-specific third strand synthesis with multiplexing indices. The public reads were run again by TCRdb, first through fastp at Q25 and then through MiXCR, and only productive beta chains were kept. Records with the same CDR3 protein are collapsed into one entry carrying the most frequent genes and DNA. Here the sample has 15,000 to 20,000 distinct CDR3 sequences; roughly 8.9% occur a single time. The biggest ten clones account for around 2.5% of the sample.

Specimen: blood. The receptors stem from an adult in good health.

This clonotype was counted many times. J is TRBJ2-1 and V is TRBV3-1; D is undetermined. This CDR3 contains 16 residues. Germline CDR1 reads LGHDT; CDR2 reads YNNKEL (reference sequence). Trimming took off 0 bases at V and 5 bases at J, with 14 bases between the two ends. CDR3 amino acids: CASSQDEAFYHNEQFF. In DNA, the CDR3 is TGTGCCAGCAGCCAAGATGAGGCGTTTTATCACAATGAGCAGTTCTTC.

This clonotype appeared many times. V usage is TRBV20-1 and J usage is TRBJ1-6; D uncertain. Trimming stripped 1 base from V and 13 bases from J, with 11 bases between. The CDR3 runs to 12 residues. Germline values: CDR1 DFQATT, CDR2 SNEGSKA (reference sequence). CDR3 region: CSARGSFGPLHF. CDR3 coding DNA: TGCAGTGCTAGAGGGTCGTTTGGGCCCCTCCACTTT.

This clonotype was observed at least ten times. CDR3 protein: CSAQYEQYF. DNA for the CDR3: TGCAGTGCCCAGTACGAGCAGTACTTC. The J gene is TRBJ2-7, the V gene TRBV20-1; D is undetermined. V lost 6 bases and J lost 4, with 4 bases in between. Germline V gives CDR1 DFQATT, CDR2 SNEGSKA (reference sequence). The CDR3 length is 9 residues.

This sequence joins TRBV7-9 and TRBJ1-1, with 9 bases aligning to TRBD1. The V and J ends lost 4 bases and 8 bases, in that order; junction bases with no gene match: 11. This CDR3 comprises 15 residues. The germline V gene has CDR1 SEHNR and CDR2 FQNEAQ (reference sequence). This CDR3 is CASSSRRDREGEAFF. In nucleotides, the CDR3 is TGTGCCAGCAGCTCTAGGCGGGACAGGGAAGGGGAAGCTTTCTTT.

The table lists this clonotype with many counts. The CDR3 DNA follows: TGTGCCAGCAGCTTAAACCGTCCCCCCGGAGATACGCAGTATTTT. The encoded protein is CASSLNRPPGDTQYF. The chain carries TRBV7-2 and TRBJ2-3; D gene uncertain. The length of the CDR3 is 15 residues. The ends were cut back, 2 bases at V and 5 bases at J, with 14 bases in the middle. Germline loops: CDR1 SGHTA, CDR2 FQGNSA.

In its sample, this clonotype was seen many times. This rearrangement joins TRBV12-3 or TRBV12-4 to TRBJ2-1, with a possible D match to TRBD2 (7 bases). V was cut by 4 bases and J by 7 bases, with 26 bases left in between. CDR3 size: 18 residues. CDR3 region: CASSSRREGGAIRNEQFF. DNA of the CDR3: TGTGCCAGCAGTTCGAGGCGGGAAGGGGGGGCGATCAGGAATGAGCAGTTCTTC.

This clonotype was counted ten times or more. The chain uses TRBV3-1 and TRBJ2-3; 7 positions match TRBD1. Losses at the gene ends were 3 bases for V and 4 bases for J; bases not matched to a gene: 4. CDR1 LGHDT and CDR2 YNNKEL come from the germline V gene (reference sequence). This CDR3 region has 14 residues. CDR3 protein: CASSQKGGPDTQYF. The CDR3 coding sequence is TGTGCCAGCAGCCAGAAAGGGGGCCCAGATACGCAGTATTTT.

This chain connects TRBV27 to TRBJ2-3; 10 positions match TRBD2. V dropped 3 bases and J dropped 0; count of bases not matched to a gene: 6. Per the germline V gene, CDR1 is MNHEY and CDR2 is SMNVEV (reference sequence). The CDR3 totals 17 residues. The CDR3 sequence is CASSLEPAGGSTDTQYF. The CDR3 region has the DNA TGTGCCAGCAGTTTGGAACCAGCGGGGGGGAGCACAGATACGCAGTATTTT.

This clonotype occurred a few times. The rearrangement joins TRBV6-5 to TRBJ2-7; 7 positions agree with TRBD1. The V segment lost 4 bases and the J segment 2 bases; nucleotides outside the gene matches: 11. CDR3 length equals 16 residues. The V gene's germline CDR1 is MNHEY and CDR2 SVGAGI. The CDR3 DNA reads as TGTGCCAGCAGTTTAACCGGGACAGTACAAACCTACGAGCAGTACTTC. It yields the protein CASSLTGTVQTYEQYF.

This clonotype has ten or more counts. The chain links TRBV6-1 to TRBJ1-5; D gene uncertain. Germline CDR1 and CDR2: MNHNS and SASEGT. The CDR3 totals 12 residues. V lost 2 bases to trimming and J lost 8 bases, with 7 bases between them. CDR3 bases: TGTGCCAGCAGTGAAAGGATAGAGCCCCAGCATTTT. Translating gives CASSERIEPQHF.

This clonotype came up many times. The chain recombines TRBV4-1 with TRBJ1-5, with 11 bases aligning to TRBD1. Trimming took 4 bases from V and 5 from J; bases not matched to a gene: 19. The CDR3 extends over 20 amino acids. The germline V gene encodes CDR1 MGHRA and CDR2 YSYEKL. The CDR3 DNA reads as TGCGCCAGCAGCCCCCGTGATTTCGGACAGGGGGCTCGCATTTATCAGCCCCAGCATTTT. Encoded protein: CASSPRDFGQGARIYQPQHF.

This clonotype is classed as medium-sized. The chain links TRBV6-2 or TRBV6-3 to TRBJ1-3; 7 bases map to TRBD1. The CDR3 spans 13 residues. CDR1 MNHEY and CDR2 SVGEGT come from the germline V gene. The V gene end was trimmed by 7 bases and the J gene end by 2 bases; junction bases not matched to a gene: 2. The CDR3 protein is CASIDRAGNTIYF. The CDR3 DNA is TGTGCCAGCATCGACAGGGCTGGAAACACCATATATTTT.

The genes are TRBV10-3 and TRBJ2-1; 8 bases align to TRBD2. CDR3 size: 13 residues. Germline V gene sequence: CDR1 ENHRY, CDR2 SYGVKD. The V segment lost 9 bases and the J segment 15 bases; nucleotides outside the gene matches: 16. The CDR3 sequence is CAISPPGGALPFF. CDR3 nucleotides: TGTGCCATATCCCCTCCGGGGGGGGCCCTTCCGTTCTTC.

By its share, this clonotype is medium-sized. The chain recombines TRBV5-6 with TRBJ1-2; perhaps TRBD1 as D (6 bases). V gave up 4 bases and J gave up 7 bases, with 23 bases separating them. CDR1 SGHDT and CDR2 YYEEEE come from the germline V gene. The CDR3 spans 16 residues. CDR3 bases: TGTGCCAGCAGCCCCGGACAGCATCGGAATTCAGGTGGCTACACCTTC. This sequence encodes CASSPGQHRNSGGYTF. Combining the CDR3 with reference TRBV5-6 and TRBJ1-2 gives the whole variable domain DAGVTQSPTHLIKTRGQQVTLRCSPKSGHDTVSWYQQALGQGPQFIFQYYEEEERQRGNFPDRFSGHQFPNYSSELNVNALLLGDSALYLCASSPGQHRNSGGYTFGSGTRLTVV.

This clonotype was recorded many times. The chain combines TRBV7-2 with TRBJ2-5; a possible D gene is TRBD2 (6 bases). V was pared by 5 bases and J by 2 bases, with 15 bases between. CDR1 and CDR2 from the germline V gene are SGHTA and FQGNSA. This CDR3 has 15 amino acids. CDR3 DNA sequence: TGTGCCAGCAGCCCTTGGCGGGAAGGTCAAGAGACCCAGTACTTC. It is translated as CASSPWREGQETQYF.

The chain carries TRBV29-1 and TRBJ2-1; 7 bases line up with TRBD1. V lost 3 bases and J lost 8; bases outside the gene matches: 13. CDR3 length equals 15 residues. The V gene's germline CDR1 is SQVTM and CDR2 ANQGSEA. CDR3 coding DNA: TGCAGCGTTGACAACCCCCGTCGACAGGGACATGAGCAGTTCTTC. It translates to CSVDNPRRQGHEQFF.

On this clonotype itself: A read error may be the cause here, since a much bigger clone is one base away. The gene calls are TRBV3-1 and TRBJ1-2, with D perhaps matching TRBD1 (6 bases). The CDR3 length is 14 residues. V was shortened by 4 bases and J by 2 bases, with 11 bases between the two germline ends. Germline loops: CDR1 LGHDT, CDR2 YNNKEL (reference sequence). As DNA, the CDR3 is TGTGCCAGCAGCCCCCGGGGGGCGAACTATGGCTACACCTTC. Protein: CASSPRGANYGYTF.

This clonotype came up many times. V and J are TRBV28 and TRBJ2-3; the D gene is possibly TRBD2 (6 bases). The CDR3 is 15 residues long. Trimming removed 7 bases from V and 2 bases from J, with 16 bases in between. CDR1 is MDHEN, CDR2 SYDVKM, per germline. CDR3 loop: CASTPGRGVTDTQYF. DNA of the CDR3: TGTGCCAGCACCCCGGGACGCGGGGTCACAGATACGCAGTATTTT. Using reference TRBV28 and TRBJ2-3 for the parts outside the CDR3, the full variable domain is DVKVTQSSRYLVKRTGEKVFLECVQDMDHENMFWYRQDPGLGLRLIYFSYDVKMKEKGDIPEGYSVSREKKERFSLILESASTNQTSMYLCASTPGRGVTDTQYFGPGTRLTVL.

This clonotype was recorded a few times. V usage is TRBV27 and J usage is TRBJ2-2; 9 bases are a match to TRBD1. Looked up from germline, CDR1 is MNHEY and CDR2 is SMNVEV (reference sequence). The length of the CDR3 is 15 residues. Trimming cost V 5 bases and J 4 bases; bases outside gene matches: 5. CDR3 loop: CASSPGTGFTGELFF. The DNA of the CDR3 is TGTGCCAGCAGTCCTGGGACAGGGTTCACCGGGGAGCTGTTTTTT.

Judged by abundance, this clonotype is medium-sized. J is TRBJ1-2 and V is TRBV27; 10 nucleotides align to TRBD1. This CDR3 has 17 amino acids. Germline lookup yields CDR1 MNHEY and CDR2 SMNVEV (reference sequence). Trimming took 11 bases from V and 8 from J; bases not matched to a gene: 23. The CDR3: CAPQGSGTGEEVGGYTF. DNA for the CDR3: TGTGCCCCCCAAGGGTCGGGGACAGGGGAGGAAGTCGGGGGCTACACCTTC.